This entry concerns a single T cell receptor (beta chain). This clone was seen just once. No cognate antigen has been identified for it. Base qualities are missing; no much larger clone stands one base away. The data derive from a study of T cell responses to AZD1222 COVID-19 vaccine (dated by TCRdb to 2020 to 2022). Regarding the complete study: A total of 233 trial participants underwent TCR sequencing, of whom around 200 received two doses of AZD1222 and 26 received two doses of the MenACWY control vaccine. Trial participants were enrolled by age into 18-55, 56-69 and 70-plus year subgroups, with approximately 150, 30 and 60 TCR-sequenced participants respectively.

Read against the paper, the sample's time point label means: baseline before first vaccination. Sample treatment or condition, as interpreted from the label and publication: meningococcal conjugate vaccine given as trial control. Samples from vaccinated people were obtained from the UK trials COV001 and COV002, which included a single-blind randomized controlled phase 2/3 trial of AZD1222 (ChAdOx1 nCoV-19) in healthy adults. Trial participant PBMC samples were collected at day 0 and day 28 after the second dose for TCRbeta chain sequencing. Study-level results and caveats: No day 14 peak-response samples were available, so repertoires were characterized only after the peak T cell response. Epitopes outside the regions mutated in the B.1.351 and B.1.1.7 variants were reportedly recognized by nearly half of the unique spike-specific TCRs. Conclusions about previously exposed vaccinees were limited because only six AZD1222 recipients were SARS-CoV-2 seropositive at baseline. The whole spike protein was spanned by vaccine-associated CD4 TCRs, and dominant responses were seen in regions 160-218 and 743-854. A significant rise in spike-specific TCR breadth and depth was observed after two AZD1222 doses relative to day 0 and relative to MenACWY recipients. The 56-69-year group was small, and its depth increase did not reach significance, likely because of low power. Most participants were white British and females outnumbered males, and the authors suggested that clonal diversity may have been underestimated.

Per the germline V gene (reference sequence), MNHEY is the CDR1 and SMNVEV is the CDR2. Between the V and J ends, shortened by 6 bases and 5 bases respectively, the junction contains 13 bases. From the cysteine up to the phenylalanine, the CDR3 has a length of 14 residues. Only the CDR3 portion is preserved as DNA: 42 bases, with reading frame beginning at the first base. The CDR3 regions of human TCRbeta chains were subjected to immunosequencing. Under the source paper's analysis protocol: Repertoire TCRs were checked for matches against a reference library of SARS-CoV-2-specific TCRs that had been generated using the MIRA antigen-specificity platform. Breadth was defined as the fraction of unique TCRs that were SARS-CoV-2-associated. Depth was defined as the fraction of total T cells that were SARS-CoV-2-associated. Using the MIRA data, every spike-specific TCR was mapped to the spike region that the TCR reacted to and assigned to either a CD4 or a CD8 class. Log10-transformed breadth and depth values were compared by one-way ANOVA with Sidak's multiple comparisons tests. TCRdb retrieved this table from immuneACCESS and kept in-frame rearrangements only. Not all clones are present; in checked studies, unresolved V genes account for under half, and no reason is known for the remainder. That table gives V, J and clone size, and the DNA gave D and trimming. The table for this sample lists about 160,000 clones; roughly 94% of them were counted only once. The top ten clonotypes cover around 4.4% of the sample.

This receptor was taken from an adult in good health. The sequence is built from TRBV27 and TRBJ2-2, with the D call perhaps TRBD1 or TRBD2, as 5 bases match in each case. The source was peripheral blood, collected on day 0 of MenACWY control vaccination. The sequence in DNA is TGTGCCAGCAGCCTGGGACGGAGGACCGGGGAGCTGTTTTTT. It encodes CASSLGRRTGELFF.